A single sample gave rise to the 32 T cell receptor beta chains below, sequenced in a study of blood T cells in healthy people across ages. For the second PCR, which ran for 7 to 11 cycles, a sample-barcoded 5' primer and a J-beta primer mix were used. One entry per CDR3 protein results from TCRdb running MiXCR on the 5' RACE reads. The data show 630,000 or so distinct CDR3 sequences, about 28% seen once. Input material: blood. Receptor source: an elderly woman in good health.

In regard to this clonotype: Possible read error: a much larger clone is one base away. V usage is TRBV7-2 and J usage is TRBJ2-5; tentatively, D is TRBD1 or TRBD2 (6 bases each). The germline V and J ends were trimmed by 5 bases and 11 bases, with 24 bases remaining between them. Germline lookup yields CDR1 SGHTA and CDR2 FQGNSA. CDR3 length: 15 amino acids. CDR3 sequence: CASSPGAGLRNEQYF. CDR3 in DNA: TGTGCCAGCAGCCCGGGGGCGGGGTTAAGGAATGAGCAGTACTTC.

In its sample, this clonotype was seen once. A read error may be the cause here, since a much bigger clone is one base away. V gene TRBV25-1 combines with J gene TRBJ2-1; tentatively, D is TRBD1 or TRBD2 (5 bases each). This CDR3 has 15 amino acids. Germline CDR1 MGHDK, CDR2 SYGVNS. The CDR3 DNA follows: TGTGCCAGCAGTCCCCAGGGACGCTCCTACAATGAGCGGTTCTTC. Amino acid sequence: CASSPQGRSYNERFF.

This clonotype was counted only a few times. The V and J genes are TRBV2 and TRBJ1-4; 9 positions agree with TRBD1. Germline CDR1 reads SNHLY; CDR2 reads FYNNEI. J lost 7 bases, V lost 4 bases, and 7 bases had no gene match. The CDR3 is 15 residues long. CDR3 coding DNA: TGTGCCAGCAGTGCTGCCGGGACAGGGCCTGAAAAACTGTTTTTT. Protein: CASSAAGTGPEKLFF.

This chain connects TRBV11-2 to TRBJ2-2; 9 bases align to TRBD1. This CDR3 spans 15 amino acids. With 3 bases clipped from V and 7 bases from J, the junction kept 6 bases outside the gene matches. CDR1 and CDR2 from the germline V gene are SGHAT and FQNNGV. The CDR3 is CASSFFGTGNGELFF. CDR3 DNA sequence: TGTGCCAGCAGCTTCTTCGGGACAGGGAACGGGGAGCTGTTTTTT.

This clonotype was picked up a small number of times. A much larger clone lies one base from this, so it may be a read error. This chain joins TRBV7-3 and TRBJ1-1; 7 bases match TRBD1. Trimming cost V 5 bases and J 4 bases; bases outside gene matches: 4. The CDR3 is 13 amino acids. Germline V gene lookup returns CDR1 SGHTA and CDR2 FQGTGA. The CDR3 DNA reads as TGTGCCAGCAGCCTGGACAGGTGCACTGAAGCTTTCTTT. Translation: CASSLDRCTEAFF.

This clonotype was seen just once. The chain has TRBV5-1 and TRBJ1-1, with D unresolved. This CDR3 is built from 15 residues. Germline assignment: CDR1 SGHRS and CDR2 YFSETQ. The germline V and J ends were trimmed by 2 bases and 1 base, with 12 bases remaining between them. The CDR3 bases are TGCGCCAGCAGCTTAGCTGTGTTAGGGAACACTGAAGCTTTCTTT. Its translation: CASSLAVLGNTEAFF.

This clonotype was seen at least ten times. This chain connects TRBV25-1 to TRBJ2-5; TRBD2 agrees at 10 bases. CDR3 length: 15 amino acids. Per the germline V gene, CDR1 is MGHDK and CDR2 is SYGVNS. The V gene end was trimmed by 3 bases and the J gene end by 4 bases; junction bases not matched to a gene: 5. The CDR3 coding sequence is TGTGCCAGCAGTGATCCCTTAGCGGGGGGAGAGACCCAGTACTTC. Translated, it gives CASSDPLAGGETQYF.

The chain recombines TRBV30 with TRBJ1-4; 8 positions agree with TRBD1. The V gene's germline CDR1 is GTSNPN and CDR2 SVGIG (reference sequence). Germline trimming cut 5 bases from V and 3 bases from J; bases unmatched to any gene: 8. There are 15 residues in the CDR3. The DNA of the CDR3 is TGTGCCTGGCACAAGGACAGGGCCCCTAATGAAAAACTGTTTTTT. Protein sequence: CAWHKDRAPNEKLFF. Complete variable domain (other parts from reference TRBV30 and TRBJ1-4): SQTIHQWPATLVQPVGSPLSLECTVEGTSNPNLYWYRQAAGRGLQLLFYSVGIGQISSEVPQNLSASRPQDRQFILSSKKLLLSDSGFYLCAWHKDRAPNEKLFFGSGTQLSVL.

The chain couples TRBV7-2 to TRBJ2-1, with D tentatively TRBD1 (6 bases). The V gene lost 1 base and the J gene lost 3 bases, with 16 bases spanning the gap. Germline-derived CDR1 and CDR2 are SGHTA and FQGNSA. The CDR3 runs 17 residues. The CDR3 sequence is CASSLVGWGRFYNEQFF. CDR3 in DNA: TGTGCCAGCAGCTTAGTGGGTTGGGGGCGGTTCTACAATGAGCAGTTCTTC.

This clonotype showed up just a few times. V and J are TRBV6-5 and TRBJ1-2; tentative D call: TRBD1 (5 bases). With 2 bases removed from V and 6 bases from J, the gap between germline ends came to 19 bases. The CDR3 has 16 residues. Germline V lookup: CDR1 MNHEY, CDR2 SVGAGI. The CDR3 sequence is CASSYRPGLLGHGYTF. CDR3 sequence (DNA): TGTGCCAGCAGTTACCGGCCAGGGCTTTTGGGCCATGGCTACACCTTC.

This clonotype was observed many times. The V gene is TRBV4-3, the J gene TRBJ2-1; 8 bases align to TRBD1. The J segment lost 5 bases and the V segment lost 0 bases, leaving 6 bases of the junction unmatched. CDR1 LGHNA and CDR2 YSLEER come from the germline V gene. The CDR3 has 16 amino acids. The CDR3 DNA is TGCGCCAGCAGCCAAGATCTAGGGACAGGAGACAATGAGCAGTTCTTC. It translates to CASSQDLGTGDNEQFF.

This clonotype was seen a few times. This chain uses TRBV28 with TRBJ2-5; possibly TRBD1 for D (6 bases). TRBJ2-7 matches the DNA end more closely, so the J call is doubtful. This CDR3 contains 13 residues. Germline CDR1 and CDR2: MDHEN and SYDVKM. CDR3: CASSQQGFHEQYF. The CDR3 DNA reads TGTGCCAGCAGTCAACAGGGTTTCCACGAGCAGTACTTC.

The genes are TRBV7-8 and TRBJ2-5; either TRBD1 or TRBD2 may supply D (5 bases each). Germline CDR1 reads SGHVS; CDR2 reads FQNEAQ. This CDR3 has 15 amino acids. The germline V and J ends were trimmed by 3 bases and 3 bases, with 14 bases remaining between them. CDR3 bases: TGTGCCAGCAGCTTCCCGGGACCGAGGGAAGAGACCCAGTACTTC. This codes for CASSFPGPREETQYF.

The rearrangement uses TRBV7-8 and TRBJ2-1; 14 positions match TRBD2. V gave up 8 bases and J gave up 9 bases; unmatched junction bases: 9. The germline CDR1 and CDR2 sequences are SGHVS and FQNEAQ. This CDR3 contains 15 residues. The DNA for the CDR3 is TGTGCCAGCGTAACGGGGACTAGCGGGGGCGGTGAGCAGTTCTTC. Its translation: CASVTGTSGGGEQFF.

This chain links TRBV20-1 with TRBJ2-3, with 7 nucleotides matching TRBD2. The CDR3 is 15 residues long. Trimming cost V 0 bases and J 5 bases; bases outside gene matches: 8. Germline V lookup: CDR1 DFQATT, CDR2 SNEGSKA (reference sequence). The CDR3 sequence: CSARDLSGAEDTQYF. The DNA for the CDR3 is TGCAGTGCTAGAGATCTCAGCGGGGCGGAAGATACGCAGTATTTT.

The V call is TRBV7-6, the J call TRBJ2-1; 11 bases match TRBD1. Per germline, CDR1 SGHVS and CDR2 FNYEAQ. V gave up 5 bases and J gave up 4 bases; unmatched junction bases: 7. The CDR3 is 16 amino acids. The CDR3 coding sequence is TGTGCCAGCAGCCAAGAAGGACAGGGGGCTTACAATGAGCAGTTCTTC. Encoded protein: CASSQEGQGAYNEQFF.

The table lists this clonotype with many counts. V gene TRBV6-5 combines with J gene TRBJ2-3; maybe TRBD2 (6 bases). V lost 7 bases and J 3 bases, leaving 17 bases between the germline ends. This CDR3 has 15 amino acids. Germline-derived CDR1 and CDR2 are MNHEY and SVGAGI. CDR3 residues: CASKPTRDSTDTQYF. In nucleotides, the CDR3 is TGTGCCAGCAAGCCTACTCGGGACTCTACAGATACGCAGTATTTT.

V and J are TRBV24-1 and TRBJ1-5; no firm D call. CDR1 is KGHDR, CDR2 SFDVKD, per germline. Trimming shortened V by 8 bases and J by 0 bases, and 16 bases separated the two germline ends. The CDR3 extends over 16 amino acids. The CDR3 DNA follows: TGTGCCACCATCCGACATGGCCACTATAGCAATCAGCCCCAGCATTTT. This encodes CATIRHGHYSNQPQHF.

This clonotype has just a few counts. This chain uses TRBV5-1 with TRBJ2-1; D might be TRBD2 (5 bases). The ends were cut back, 0 bases at V and 10 bases at J, with 11 bases in the middle. Per germline, CDR1 SGHRS and CDR2 YFSETQ. This CDR3 spans 13 amino acids. CDR3 in amino acids: CASSLALEREQFF. The DNA of the CDR3 is TGCGCCAGCAGCTTGGCCCTTGAGCGGGAGCAGTTCTTC.

This clonotype was counted at least ten times. V is TRBV7-2 and J is TRBJ2-1, with D unresolved. V was trimmed by 5 bases and J by 6 bases, leaving 17 bases between them. CDR3 length: 15 residues. Germline V lookup: CDR1 SGHTA, CDR2 FQGNSA. The CDR3: CASSPREYDGNEQFF. CDR3 coding DNA: TGTGCCAGCAGCCCCCGCGAATACGACGGCAATGAGCAGTTCTTC. The whole variable domain, remainder taken from reference TRBV7-2 and TRBJ2-1, is GAGVSQSPSNKVTEKGKDVELRCDPISGHTALYWYRQSLGQGLEFLIYFQGNSAPDKSGLPSDRFSAERTGGSVSTLTIQRTQQEDSAVYLCASSPREYDGNEQFFGPGTRLTVL.

The rearrangement links TRBV2 to TRBJ2-5, with 12 bases matching TRBD2. The DNA end is more similar to TRBJ2-7, so the J call may be wrong. The CDR3 extends over 19 amino acids. Germline V lookup: CDR1 SNHLY, CDR2 FYNNEI. The CDR3 DNA reads as TGTGCCAGCAGTGAAGGCGCACGCCTGACTAGCGGGAGTCCCAACGAGCAGTACTTC. It encodes CASSEGARLTSGSPNEQYF.

Worth noting for this clonotype: A read error may be the cause here, since a much bigger clone is one base away. The rearrangement joins TRBV27 to TRBJ1-1; D is undetermined. The CDR3 runs to 14 residues. V was clipped by 3 bases and J by 1 base, with 9 bases between them. Germline loops: CDR1 MNHEY, CDR2 SMNVEV (reference sequence). This CDR3 reads CASSFGNKNTEAFF. CDR3 nucleotides: TGTGCCAGCAGTTTTGGGAACAAGAACACTGAAGCTTTCTTT.

The chain joins TRBV7-8 to TRBJ2-7; 7 positions match TRBD1. With 0 bases clipped from V and 1 base from J, the junction kept 3 bases outside the gene matches. The CDR3 sequence is 15 residues long. Germline lookup yields CDR1 SGHVS and CDR2 FQNEAQ. CDR3 in amino acids: CASSLAQGDSYEQYF. DNA for the CDR3: TGTGCCAGCAGCTTAGCGCAGGGGGATTCCTACGAGCAGTACTTC.

This sequence joins TRBV12-5 and TRBJ2-3, with D perhaps TRBD2 (6 bases). This CDR3 is 16 amino acids long. Between the trimmed V and J ends, which lost 4 bases and 5 bases, there was a span of 19 bases. Germline V gives CDR1 LGHNT, CDR2 FRNRAP. The DNA of the CDR3 is TGTGCTAGTGGTTGGAGACTAGACCCTACGGGAGATACGCAGTATTTT. It specifies CASGWRLDPTGDTQYF. Based on the CDR3 plus reference TRBV12-5 and TRBJ2-3, the full variable domain is DARVTQTPRHKVTEMGQEVTMRCQPILGHNTVFWYRQTMMQGLELLAYFRNRAPLDDSGMPKDRFSAEMPDATLATLKIQPSEPRDSAVYFCASGWRLDPTGDTQYFGPGTRLTVL.

This clonotype was seen at least ten times. The chain carries TRBV15 and TRBJ2-1; 9 positions match TRBD1. The junction had 10 bases not matched to a gene; V was cut back by 5 bases and J by 5 bases. CDR1 and CDR2 (germline): LNHNV, YYDKDF (reference sequence). The length of the CDR3 is 16 residues. In DNA form, the CDR3 reads TGTGCCACCAGCCCCTCCCGACAGGGGGTGAACAATGAGCAGTTCTTC. Its protein product is CATSPSRQGVNNEQFF.

This clonotype was detected ten times or more. The chain uses TRBV12-3 or TRBV12-4 and TRBJ2-1; D remains unclear. With 1 base removed from V and 4 bases from J, the gap between germline ends came to 8 bases. The CDR3 has 14 residues. This CDR3 reads CASSLGQQYNEQFF. The CDR3 DNA is TGTGCCAGCAGTTTAGGGCAGCAATACAATGAGCAGTTCTTC.

About this clonotype itself: A much bigger clone sits one base away, suggesting this may be a read error. V and J are TRBV20-1 and TRBJ2-7, with D uncertain. Trimming took 6 bases from V and 5 from J, leaving 23 bases between them. Looked up from germline, CDR1 is DFQATT and CDR2 is SNEGSKA (reference sequence). This CDR3 spans 15 amino acids. The CDR3 DNA is TGCAGTGCAGTGAAGGCGGACGGCTGGTTGGACGAGCAGTACTTC. Its protein is CSAVKADGWLDEQYF.

This chain connects TRBV4-3 to TRBJ1-1, with D perhaps TRBD1 (6 bases). The CDR3 has 13 amino acids. Germline loops: CDR1 LGHNA, CDR2 YSLEER. With 8 bases removed from V and 5 bases from J, the gap between germline ends came to 15 bases. CDR3 nucleotides: TGCGCCAGCGGCATAACAGGGAGAACTGAAGCTTTCTTT. Encoded protein: CASGITGRTEAFF.

The chain combines TRBV24-1 with TRBJ2-1, with D perhaps given as TRBD1 or TRBD2 (5 bases each). The CDR3 runs to 16 residues. Deletions cut 4 bases from V and 4 bases from J, with 16 bases between. CDR1 and CDR2 from the germline V gene are KGHDR and SFDVKD. The CDR3 sequence: CATSESGTHRYNEQFF. The CDR3 DNA is TGTGCCACCAGTGAATCCGGGACCCATAGATACAATGAGCAGTTCTTC.

There are a few counts of this clonotype. A clone one base away is much larger, so this may be a read error. This sequence joins TRBV7-3 and TRBJ2-1; TRBD1 is a possible D gene (6 bases). TRBJ2-7 matches the DNA end more closely, so the J call is doubtful. Germline assignment: CDR1 SGHTA and CDR2 FQGTGA. The CDR3 is 15 amino acids. Written as DNA, the CDR3 is TGTGCCAGCAGCCCTCAGACAGGCTCCTACAATGAGCAGTACTTC. Translation: CASSPQTGSYNEQYF.

This clonotype was seen at least ten times. The chain carries TRBV6-6 and TRBJ1-1, with a weak D call TRBD1 (5 bases). The V gene's germline CDR1 is MNHNY and CDR2 SVGAGI (reference sequence). The ends were cut back, 2 bases at V and 5 bases at J, with 12 bases in the middle. This CDR3 spans 14 amino acids. The CDR3 coding sequence is TGTGCCAGCAGTTACAACGGGGGGGGGACTGAAGCTTTCTTT. Its translation: CASSYNGGGTEAFF.

The rearrangement joins TRBV5-1 to TRBJ1-1; D uncertain. The germline gives CDR1 SGHRS, CDR2 YFSETQ. Between the trimmed V and J ends, which lost 1 base and 5 bases, there was a span of 6 bases. The CDR3 contains 12 residues. CDR3 protein: CASSLKGTEAFF. In DNA form, the CDR3 reads TGCGCCAGCAGCTTGAAGGGAACTGAAGCTTTCTTT. Looking up the rest from reference TRBV5-1 and TRBJ1-1 gives the full variable domain: KAGVTQTPRYLIKTRGQQVTLSCSPISGHRSVSWYQQTPGQGLQFLFEYFSETQRNKGNFPGRFSGRQFSNSRSEMNVSTLELGDSALYLCASSLKGTEAFFGQGTRLTVV.